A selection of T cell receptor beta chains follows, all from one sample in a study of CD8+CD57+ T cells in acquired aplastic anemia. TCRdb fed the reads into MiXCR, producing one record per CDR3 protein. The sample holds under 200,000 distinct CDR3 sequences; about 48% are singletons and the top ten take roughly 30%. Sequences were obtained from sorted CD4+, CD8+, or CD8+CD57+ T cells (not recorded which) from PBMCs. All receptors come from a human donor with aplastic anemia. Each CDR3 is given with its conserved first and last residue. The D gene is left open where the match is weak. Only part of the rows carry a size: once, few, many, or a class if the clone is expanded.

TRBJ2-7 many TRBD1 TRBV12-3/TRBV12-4 CASSFGTGYYEQYF TGTGCCAGCAGTTTCGGGACAGGGTACTACGAGCAGTACTTC
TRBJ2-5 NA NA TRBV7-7 CASSLEWRETQYF TGTGCTAGCAGCTTAGAGTGGAGGGAGACCCAGTACTTC
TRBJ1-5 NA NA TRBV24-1 CARRDTASPQHF TGTGCCAGGAGAGACACGGCCTCCCCCCAGCATTTT
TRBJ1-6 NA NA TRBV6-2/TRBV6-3 CASSFHLSPLHF TGTGCCAGCAGTTTCCACCTATCACCCCTCCACTTT
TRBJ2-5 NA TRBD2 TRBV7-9 CASSLISGGVETQYF TGTGCCAGCAGCTTAATCAGCGGGGGGGTGGAGACCCAGTACTTC
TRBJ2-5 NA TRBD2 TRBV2 CASRTSGSETQYF TGTGCCAGCAGGACTAGCGGGAGTGAGACCCAGTACTTC
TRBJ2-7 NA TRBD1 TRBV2 CASRRGQGDGEQYF TGTGCCAGCAGGAGGGGACAGGGGGATGGCGAGCAGTACTTC
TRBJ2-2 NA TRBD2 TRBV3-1 CASSQEGSSGYGKNTGELFF TGTGCCAGCAGCCAAGAGGGAAGTAGCGGGTACGGCAAGAACACCGGGGAGCTGTTTTTT
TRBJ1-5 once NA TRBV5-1 CASRSGPTGTSNQPQHF TGCGCCAGCAGATCCGGGCCAACCGGGACCTCTAATCAGCCCCAGCATTTT
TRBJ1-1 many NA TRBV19 CASSIARVGTEAFF TGTGCCAGTAGTATAGCGCGGGTGGGCACTGAAGCTTTCTTT
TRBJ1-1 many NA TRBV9 CASSVGGGGNGEGAFF TGTGCCAGCAGCGTAGGAGGAGGGGGGAACGGAGAAGGAGCTTTCTTT
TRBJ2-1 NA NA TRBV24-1 CATSGGARSSYNEQFF TGTGCCACCAGTGGGGGCGCTAGGAGCTCCTACAATGAGCAGTTCTTC
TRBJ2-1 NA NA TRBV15 CATSSGLSSYNEQFF TGTGCCACCAGCAGCGGACTCAGCTCCTACAATGAGCAGTTCTTC
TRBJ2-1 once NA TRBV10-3 CAISESGEDHEQFF TGTGCCATCAGTGAGTCGGGGGAGGATCATGAGCAGTTCTTC
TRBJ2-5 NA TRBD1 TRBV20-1 CSAEGQVQETQYF TGCAGTGCTGAGGGACAGGTCCAAGAGACCCAGTACTTC
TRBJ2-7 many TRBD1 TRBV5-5 CASIKSGGGYEQYF TGTGCCAGCATCAAATCAGGGGGCGGATACGAGCAGTACTTC
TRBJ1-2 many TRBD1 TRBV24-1 CATSGTYTGVGGYTF TGTGCCACCAGTGGCACCTATACAGGGGTAGGAGGCTACACCTTC
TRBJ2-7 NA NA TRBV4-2 CASSQGGGTFYEQYF TGTGCCAGCAGCCAAGGCGGTGGGACCTTCTACGAGCAGTACTTC
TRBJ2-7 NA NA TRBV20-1 CSAPTSGEQYF TGCAGTGCCCCGACTAGTGGCGAGCAGTACTTC
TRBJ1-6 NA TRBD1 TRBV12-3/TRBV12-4 CASSRGTDLHF TGTGCCAGCAGTAGGGGGACAGACCTCCACTTT
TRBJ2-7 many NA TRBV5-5 CASSLVDARTYEQYF TGTGCCAGCAGCTTGGTGGACGCTAGGACCTACGAGCAGTACTTC
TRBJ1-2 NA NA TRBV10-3 CAISERTAGYTF TGTGCCATCAGTGAAAGGACAGCTGGCTACACCTTC
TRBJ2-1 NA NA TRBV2 CARSEGWASEQFF TGTGCCAGAAGTGAAGGTTGGGCTAGCGAGCAGTTCTTC
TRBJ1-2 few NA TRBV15 CATSSRQDSYGYTF TGTGCCACCAGCAGTAGACAGGATTCCTATGGCTACACCTTC
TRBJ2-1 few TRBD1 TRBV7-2 CASSLVGGTGLDGQFF TGTGCCAGCAGCTTAGTGGGTGGGACAGGGTTGGATGGGCAGTTCTTC
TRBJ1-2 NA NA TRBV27 CASSHQWGGGYTF TGTGCCAGCAGTCATCAATGGGGGGGCGGCTACACCTTC
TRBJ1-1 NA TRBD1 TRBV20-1 CSARKGAGTEAFF TGCAGTGCTAGAAAGGGGGCGGGCACTGAAGCTTTCTTT